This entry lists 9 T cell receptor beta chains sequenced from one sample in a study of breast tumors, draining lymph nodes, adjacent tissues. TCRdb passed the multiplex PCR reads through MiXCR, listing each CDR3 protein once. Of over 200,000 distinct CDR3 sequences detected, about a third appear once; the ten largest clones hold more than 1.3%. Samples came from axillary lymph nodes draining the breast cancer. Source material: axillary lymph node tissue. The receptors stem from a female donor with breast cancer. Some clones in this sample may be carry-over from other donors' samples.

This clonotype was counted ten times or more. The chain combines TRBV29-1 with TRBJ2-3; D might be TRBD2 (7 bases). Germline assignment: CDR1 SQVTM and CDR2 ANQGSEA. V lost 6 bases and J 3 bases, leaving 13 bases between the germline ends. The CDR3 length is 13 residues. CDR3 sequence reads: CSVGGRGTDTQYF. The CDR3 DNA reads TGCAGCGTGGGGGGGCGGGGGACAGATACGCAGTATTTT.

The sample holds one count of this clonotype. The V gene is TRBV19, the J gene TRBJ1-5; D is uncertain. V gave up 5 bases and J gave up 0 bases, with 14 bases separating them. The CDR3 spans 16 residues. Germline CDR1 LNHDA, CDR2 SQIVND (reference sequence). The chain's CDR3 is CASSLIAGGSNQPQHF. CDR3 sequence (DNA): TGTGCCAGTAGTCTCATAGCGGGAGGTAGCAATCAGCCCCAGCATTTT.

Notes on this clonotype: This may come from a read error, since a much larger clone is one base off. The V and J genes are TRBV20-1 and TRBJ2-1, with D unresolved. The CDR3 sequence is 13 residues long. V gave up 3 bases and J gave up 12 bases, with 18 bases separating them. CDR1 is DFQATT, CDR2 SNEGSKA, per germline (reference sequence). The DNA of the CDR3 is TGCAGTGCTAGCAGACCCCGTAGGCGCGCGCAGTTCTTC. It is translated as CSASRPRRRAQFF.

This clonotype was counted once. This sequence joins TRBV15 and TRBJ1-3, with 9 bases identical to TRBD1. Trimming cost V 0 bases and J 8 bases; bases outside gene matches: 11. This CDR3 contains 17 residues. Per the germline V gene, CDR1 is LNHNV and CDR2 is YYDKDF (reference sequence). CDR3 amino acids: CATSRDRDRVYGYTIYF. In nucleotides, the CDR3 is TGTGCCACCAGCAGAGATCGGGACAGGGTCTATGGCTACACCATATATTTT.

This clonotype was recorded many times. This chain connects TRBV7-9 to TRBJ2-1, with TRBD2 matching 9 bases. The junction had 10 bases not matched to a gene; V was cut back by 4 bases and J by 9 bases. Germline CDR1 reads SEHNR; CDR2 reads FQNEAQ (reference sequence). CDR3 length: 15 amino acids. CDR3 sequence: CASSSRAGGWGEQFF. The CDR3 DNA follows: TGTGCCAGCAGCTCACGAGCGGGAGGATGGGGTGAGCAGTTCTTC.

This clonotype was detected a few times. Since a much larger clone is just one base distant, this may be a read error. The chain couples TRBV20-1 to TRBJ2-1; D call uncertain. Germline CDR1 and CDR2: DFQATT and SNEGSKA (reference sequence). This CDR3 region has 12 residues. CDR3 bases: TGCAGTGCCCGGACGGAGAAGGATGAGCCGTTCTTC. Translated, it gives CSARTEKDEPFF.

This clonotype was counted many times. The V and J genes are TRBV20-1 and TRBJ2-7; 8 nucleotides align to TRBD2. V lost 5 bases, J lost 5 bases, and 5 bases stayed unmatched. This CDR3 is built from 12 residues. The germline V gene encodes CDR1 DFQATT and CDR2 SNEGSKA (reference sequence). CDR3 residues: CSAQSGSDEQYF. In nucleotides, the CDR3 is TGCAGTGCTCAGAGCGGGAGTGACGAGCAGTACTTC.

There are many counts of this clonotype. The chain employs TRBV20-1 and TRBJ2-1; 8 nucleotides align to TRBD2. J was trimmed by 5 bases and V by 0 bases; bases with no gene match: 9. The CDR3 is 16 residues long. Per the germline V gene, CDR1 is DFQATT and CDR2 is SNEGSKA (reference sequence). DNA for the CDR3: TGCAGTGCTAGAGATCGAACTAGCGGAGTGAACAATGAGCAGTTCTTC. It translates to CSARDRTSGVNNEQFF.

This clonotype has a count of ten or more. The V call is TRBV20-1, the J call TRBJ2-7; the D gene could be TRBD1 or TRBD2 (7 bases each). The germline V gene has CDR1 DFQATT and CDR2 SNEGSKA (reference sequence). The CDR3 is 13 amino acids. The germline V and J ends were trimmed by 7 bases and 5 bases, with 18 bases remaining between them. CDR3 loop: CSVLGLGGDEQYF. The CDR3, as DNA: TGCAGTGTCTTAGGACTAGGGGGCGACGAGCAGTACTTC.